The 11 T cell receptor beta chains below all came from one sample that was sequenced in a study of long-term antiretroviral therapy in people with HIV. Survey-level resolution applied to immunoSEQ assay v3.0. The method was immunoSEQ multiplex PCR; TCRdb's version includes in-frame clones alone and lacks a portion of them. This sample has roughly 16,000 clones; 79% occur once, and the top ten carry around 8%. Sequences were derived from unsorted PBMCs, sampled at the start of antiretroviral therapy. These TCRs come from a man aged 25 to 40 with HIV.

This chain uses TRBV29-1 with TRBJ2-1; D perhaps matches TRBD2 (7 bases). Germline loops: CDR1 SQVTM, CDR2 ANQGSEA. CDR3 length equals 14 residues. Between the trimmed V and J ends, which lost 7 bases and 6 bases, there was a span of 19 bases. This chain's CDR3 is CSARGGGPSNEQFF. Written as DNA, the CDR3 is TGCAGCGCTAGAGGCGGGGGCCCGTCCAATGAGCAGTTCTTC.

The chain couples TRBV2 to TRBJ1-4, with 7 bases that match TRBD1. This CDR3 has 14 amino acids. Germline CDR1 reads SNHLY; CDR2 reads FYNNEI. The V gene end was trimmed by 7 bases and the J gene end by 4 bases; junction bases not matched to a gene: 6. The CDR3 DNA reads TGTGCCAGCAACGTAAGACAGGGTAATGAAAAACTGTTTTTT. Translation: CASNVRQGNEKLFF.

The gene calls are TRBV4-1 and TRBJ2-1, with D perhaps matching TRBD1 or TRBD2 (5 bases each). Germline V gene data show CDR1 as MGHRA and CDR2 as YSYEKL. Trimming removed 6 bases from V and 16 bases from J, with 16 bases in between. The CDR3 contains 11 residues. CDR3 in DNA: TGCGCCAGCAGTCCAGGGACCGTCAAATTCTTC. This translates into CASSPGTVKFF.

V and J are TRBV27 and TRBJ2-1, with D perhaps TRBD1 (6 bases). Trimming removed 7 bases at V and 2 bases at J, with 9 bases between. Per germline, CDR1 MNHEY and CDR2 SMNVEV (reference sequence). The CDR3 sequence is 13 residues long. CDR3: CASTRGTYNEQFF. The CDR3 DNA sequence: TGTGCCAGCACGAGGGGGACCTACAATGAGCAGTTCTTC.

J is TRBJ2-2 and V is TRBV5-6; D is possibly TRBD2 (6 bases). Germline CDR1 SGHDT, CDR2 YYEEEE. The CDR3 is made up of 15 amino acids. V lost 8 bases and J 5 bases, leaving 19 bases between the germline ends. The CDR3 region has the DNA TGTGCCAGAGGGCCGTGGCTAGCGACTACCGGGGAGCTGTTTTTT. Translated: CARGPWLATTGELFF. The full variable domain, in which reference TRBV5-6 and TRBJ2-2 provide the parts outside the CDR3, is DAGVTQSPTHLIKTRGQQVTLRCSPKSGHDTVSWYQQALGQGPQFIFQYYEEEERQRGNFPDRFSGHQFPNYSSELNVNALLLGDSALYLCARGPWLATTGELFFGEGSRLTVL.

This clone was seen just once. V is TRBV11-2 and J is TRBJ2-7; D is uncertain. The CDR3 has 12 residues. The V end lost 5 bases, the J end lost 3 bases, and 8 bases lay between the germline ends. CDR1 SGHAT and CDR2 FQNNGV come from the germline V gene. The CDR3, as DNA: TGTGCCAGCAGCAGGGAAGTCTACGAGCAGTACTTC. Its protein is CASSREVYEQYF.

This clone was seen more than once but under ten times. The chain recombines TRBV27 with TRBJ1-2; a weak D match, TRBD1 (5 bases). CDR1 is MNHEY and CDR2 is SMNVEV in the germline V gene (reference sequence). The CDR3 runs 12 residues. Trimming removed 5 bases from V and 8 bases from J, with 12 bases in between. CDR3 loop: CASSPRGAGYTF. CDR3 in DNA: TGTGCCAGCAGTCCGCGCGGGGCCGGCTACACCTTC.

The chain recombines TRBV11-3 with TRBJ2-7; D call uncertain. From germline, CDR1 is SGHNT and CDR2 YENEEA. The CDR3 sequence is 15 residues long. V was cut by 3 bases and J by 0 bases, with 12 bases left in between. The CDR3 reads CASSLGRSSSYEQYF. The CDR3 DNA reads as TGTGCCAGCAGCTTGGGCAGGTCCAGCTCCTACGAGCAGTACTTC.

By proportion, this clone is hyperexpanded (1% or more). The chain uses TRBV7-8 and TRBJ2-7; 8 bases align to TRBD2. The trim removed 4 bases at V and 3 bases at J, leaving 2 bases unmatched. Germline lookup yields CDR1 SGHVS and CDR2 FQNEAQ. The length of the CDR3 is 13 residues. The CDR3 DNA sequence: TGTGCCAGCAGCTCAAGCGGGGGCTACGAGCAGTACTTC. Translation: CASSSSGGYEQYF. The entire variable domain, with the rest obtained from reference TRBV7-8 and TRBJ2-7, is as follows: GAGVSQSPRYKVAKRGQDVALRCDPISGHVSLFWYQQALGQGPEFLTYFQNEAQLDKSGLPSDRFFAERPEGSVSTLKIQRTQQEDSAVYLCASSSSGGYEQYFGPGTRLTVT.

This clone appeared a single time. The V gene is TRBV4-3, the J gene TRBJ1-4, with TRBD1 as a possible D gene (5 bases). With 1 base removed from V and 5 bases from J, the gap between germline ends came to 8 bases. The CDR3 is 14 residues long. Per the germline V gene, CDR1 is LGHNA and CDR2 is YSLEER. Here the CDR3 reads CASSQGGRNEKLFF. For the CDR3, the DNA is TGCGCCAGCAGCCAAGGGGGACGAAATGAAAAACTGTTTTTT.

The V gene is TRBV9, the J gene TRBJ1-3; D gene unclear. V lost 0 bases and J 4 bases, leaving 8 bases between the germline ends. There are 14 residues in the CDR3. CDR1 and CDR2 (germline): SGDLS, YYNGEE. The CDR3 bases are TGTGCCAGCAGCGTAGGGGCGGAAGGAAACACCATATATTTT. This translates into CASSVGAEGNTIYF.